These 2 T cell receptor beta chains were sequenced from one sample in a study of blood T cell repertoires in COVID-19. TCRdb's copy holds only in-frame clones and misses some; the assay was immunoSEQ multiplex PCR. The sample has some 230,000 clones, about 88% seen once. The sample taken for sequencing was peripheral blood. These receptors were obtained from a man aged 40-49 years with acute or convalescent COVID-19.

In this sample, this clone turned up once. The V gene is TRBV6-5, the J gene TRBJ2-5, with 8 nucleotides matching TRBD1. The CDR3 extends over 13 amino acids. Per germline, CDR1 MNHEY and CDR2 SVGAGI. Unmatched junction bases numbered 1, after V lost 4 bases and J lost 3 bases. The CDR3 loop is CASSWTGKETQYF. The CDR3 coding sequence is TGTGCCAGCAGTTGGACAGGGAAAGAGACCCAGTACTTC.

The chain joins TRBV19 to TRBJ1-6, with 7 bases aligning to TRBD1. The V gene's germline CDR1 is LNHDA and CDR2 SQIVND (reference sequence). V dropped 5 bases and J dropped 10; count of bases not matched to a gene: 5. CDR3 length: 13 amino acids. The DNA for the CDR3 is TGTGCCAGTAGTGGGGACAGTAGGTCACCCCTCCACTTT. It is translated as CASSGDSRSPLHF. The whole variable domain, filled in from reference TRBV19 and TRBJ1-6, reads DGGITQSPKYLFRKEGQNVTLSCEQNLNHDAMYWYRQDPGQGLRLIYYSQIVNDFQKGDIAEGYSVSREKKESFPLTVTSAQKNPTAFYLCASSGDSRSPLHFGNGTRLTVT.